Below are 6 T cell receptor beta chains sequenced from a single sample in a study of T-cell memory formation after mild COVID-19. Each CDR3 protein is one row after TCRdb ran MiXCR on the 5' RACE reads. The repertoire includes under 300,000 distinct CDR3 sequences, around 15% of them detected once, and 20% to 25% sits in the top ten. The sequencing input was PBMCs or a T cell subset sorted from them (not recorded which). The source is a man aged 18-30 years who had mild COVID-19 (a few samples of this study predate the infection). Cell type and time point are not known.

Ten or more counts support this clonotype. The chain carries TRBV7-9 and TRBJ2-5, with 7 bases identical to TRBD1. CDR3 size: 15 residues. V trimming: 4 bases; J trimming: 2 bases; junction bases outside the gene matches: 7. Germline V gene lookup returns CDR1 SEHNR and CDR2 FQNEAQ (reference sequence). This chain's CDR3 is CASSSPDREQETQYF. CDR3 coding DNA: TGTGCCAGCAGCTCCCCCGACAGGGAGCAAGAGACCCAGTACTTC.

V and J are TRBV5-1 and TRBJ2-2; 10 positions agree with TRBD1. This CDR3 has 16 residues. CDR1 and CDR2 from the germline V gene are SGHRS and YFSETQ. With 4 bases clipped from V and 3 bases from J, the junction kept 6 bases outside the gene matches. The CDR3 DNA sequence: TGCGCCAGCAGCCCGGGACAGGGGTTTCACACCGGGGAGCTGTTTTTT. Residues: CASSPGQGFHTGELFF.

A few counts support this clonotype. This chain connects TRBV9 to TRBJ1-6, with D hard to call. CDR1 is SGDLS and CDR2 is YYNGEE in the germline V gene. V gave up 3 bases and J gave up 6 bases, with 10 bases separating them. CDR3 size: 14 residues. The CDR3 sequence: CASSGSGLNSPLHF. Here the CDR3 DNA reads TGTGCCAGCAGCGGCTCAGGCCTTAATTCACCCCTCCACTTT.

The chain uses TRBV6-2 or TRBV6-3 and TRBJ2-7, with a tentative D call TRBD2 (7 bases). CDR1 is MNHEY, CDR2 SVGEGT, per germline. The V gene lost 7 bases and the J gene lost 0 bases, with 16 bases spanning the gap. CDR3 size: 15 residues. CDR3 nucleotide sequence: TGTGCCAGCACCCTCGGGGGGACAAGCTCCTACGAGCAGTACTTC. Protein product: CASTLGGTSSYEQYF.

This clonotype occurred a few times. J is TRBJ1-5 and V is TRBV27; no firm D call. V was cut by 6 bases and J by 0 bases, with 12 bases left in between. The CDR3 sequence is 15 residues long. Germline V lookup: CDR1 MNHEY, CDR2 SMNVEV (reference sequence). The CDR3 DNA reads as TGTGCCAGCAGGCCCTCCTGGCATAGCAATCAGCCCCAGCATTTT. This encodes CASRPSWHSNQPQHF.

The chain joins TRBV27 to TRBJ2-3; no firm D call. V lost 5 bases and J 0 bases, leaving 6 bases between the germline ends. Germline V gene sequence: CDR1 MNHEY, CDR2 SMNVEV (reference sequence). This CDR3 is 13 amino acids long. CDR3: CASSPHSTDTQYF. In DNA form, the CDR3 reads TGTGCCAGCAGTCCGCATAGCACAGATACGCAGTATTTT.